This T cell receptor beta chain stems from a study of blood T cells in healthy people across ages. Findings and caveats of the study: The study found TCR beta diversity correlated strongly with naive T cell percentage. Whereas aged donors had fewer naive CD4+ cells, long-lived donors had more of them and higher diversity. What prevented conclusive comparison of naive and antigen-experienced cells was that PBMCs were unsorted.

The germline V gene has CDR1 LNHNV and CDR2 YYDKDF (reference sequence). The CDR3 spans 16 residues. With V trimmed by 0 bases and J by 2 bases, 6 bases remained unmatched. This clonotype was detected ten times or more. Its specificity is not known. Isolated PBMCs totaled at least 7 million in each sample. The authors ran a second PCR of 7 to 11 cycles using a sample-barcoded 5' primer and a J-beta primer mix. Using its own MiXCR run on the 5' RACE reads, TCRdb lists one record per CDR3 protein. The repertoire holds about 640,000 distinct CDR3 sequences, with approximately 30% as singletons. V usage is TRBV15 and J usage is TRBJ2-5; the match to TRBD2 covers 7 bases. The sample taken for sequencing was blood. This receptor was taken from an elderly woman in good health. CDR3 nucleotides: TGTGCCACCAGCAGAGATCTCGGGACTAATCAAGAGACCCAGTACTTC. It encodes CATSRDLGTNQETQYF.